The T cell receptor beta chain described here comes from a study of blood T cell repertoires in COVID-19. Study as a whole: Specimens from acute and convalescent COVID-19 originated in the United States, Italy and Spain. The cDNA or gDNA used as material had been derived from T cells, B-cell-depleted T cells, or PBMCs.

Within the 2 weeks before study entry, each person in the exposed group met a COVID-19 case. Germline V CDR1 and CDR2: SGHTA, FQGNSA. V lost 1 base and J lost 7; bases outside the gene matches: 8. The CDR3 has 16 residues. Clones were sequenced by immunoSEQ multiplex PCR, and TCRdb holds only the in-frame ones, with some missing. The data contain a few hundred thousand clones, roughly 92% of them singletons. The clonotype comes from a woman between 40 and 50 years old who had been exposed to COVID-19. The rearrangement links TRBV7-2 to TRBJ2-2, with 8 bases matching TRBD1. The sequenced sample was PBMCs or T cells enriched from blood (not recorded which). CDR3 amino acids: CASSLVPGGAGGELFF. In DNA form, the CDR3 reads TGTGCCAGCAGCTTAGTTCCAGGGGGCGCCGGCGGGGAGCTGTTTTTT.